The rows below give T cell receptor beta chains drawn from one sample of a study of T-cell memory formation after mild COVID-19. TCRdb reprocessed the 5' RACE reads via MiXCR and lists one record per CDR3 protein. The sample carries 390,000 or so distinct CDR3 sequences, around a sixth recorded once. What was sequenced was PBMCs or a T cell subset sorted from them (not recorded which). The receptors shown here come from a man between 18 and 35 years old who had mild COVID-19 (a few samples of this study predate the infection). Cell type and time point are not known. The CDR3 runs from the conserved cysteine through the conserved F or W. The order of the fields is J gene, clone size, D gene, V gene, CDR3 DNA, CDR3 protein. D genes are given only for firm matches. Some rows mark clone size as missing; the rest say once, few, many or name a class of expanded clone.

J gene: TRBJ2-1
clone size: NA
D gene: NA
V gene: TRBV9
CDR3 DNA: TGTGCCAGCAGCACCCGGATCGTTAGCGGTCGGGACAATGAGCAGTTCTTC
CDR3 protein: CASSTRIVSGRDNEQFF

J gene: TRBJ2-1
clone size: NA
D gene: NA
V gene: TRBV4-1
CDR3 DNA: TGCGCCAGCAGCCAAGATTACCGGGCGGATGAGCAGTTCTTC
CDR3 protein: CASSQDYRADEQFF

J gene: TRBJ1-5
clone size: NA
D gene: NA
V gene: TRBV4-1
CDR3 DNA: TGCGCCAGCAGCCAACGTCAGCCCCAGCATTTT
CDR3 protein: CASSQRQPQHF

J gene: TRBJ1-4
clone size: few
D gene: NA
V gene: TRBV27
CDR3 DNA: TGTGCCAGCAGTCAACTGCAGGGAGCCCCTTTCGAAAAACTGTTTTTT
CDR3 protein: CASSQLQGAPFEKLFF

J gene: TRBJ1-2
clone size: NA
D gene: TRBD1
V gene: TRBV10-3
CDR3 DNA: TGTGCCATCAGGAGGACAGGGGGCGCCCATGGCTACACCTTC
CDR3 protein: CAIRRTGGAHGYTF

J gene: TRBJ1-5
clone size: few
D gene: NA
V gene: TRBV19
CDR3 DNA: TGTGCCAGTAACCCCCAGGTGGGTTATAGCAATCAGCCCCAGCATTTT
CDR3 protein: CASNPQVGYSNQPQHF

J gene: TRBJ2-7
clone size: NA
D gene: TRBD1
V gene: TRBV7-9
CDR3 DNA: TGTGCCAGCAGCGCAACAGGGGGCGCACGGGACTTC
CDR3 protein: CASSATGGARDF

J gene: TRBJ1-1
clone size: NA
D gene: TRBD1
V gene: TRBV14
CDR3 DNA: TGTGCCAGCAGCCGGTTCCGGGACAGGGTCACTGAAGCTTTCTTT
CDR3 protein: CASSRFRDRVTEAFF

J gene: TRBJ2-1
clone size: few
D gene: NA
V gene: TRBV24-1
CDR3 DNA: TGTGCCACCAGTGGGGCGGGGAGCTCCTACAATGAGCAGTTCTTC
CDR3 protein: CATSGAGSSYNEQFF

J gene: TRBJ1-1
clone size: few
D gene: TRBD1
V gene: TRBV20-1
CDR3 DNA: TGCAGTGCCCCAAGGACAGGGAAAGAAGCTTTCTTT
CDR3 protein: CSAPRTGKEAFF

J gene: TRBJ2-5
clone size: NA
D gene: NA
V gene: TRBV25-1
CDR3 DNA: TGTGCCAGCAGTGAATACCAGCCGGGGGAGACCCAGTACTTC
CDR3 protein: CASSEYQPGETQYF

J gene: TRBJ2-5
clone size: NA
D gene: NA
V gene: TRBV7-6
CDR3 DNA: TGTGCCAGCAGCTTAGAGGGGTCAGGCGAGACCCAGTACTTC
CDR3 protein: CASSLEGSGETQYF

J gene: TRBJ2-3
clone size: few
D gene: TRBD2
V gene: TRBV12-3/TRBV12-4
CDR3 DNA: TGTGCCAGCAGTACGCGACTAGCGGGGGCTCCACTGGATACGCAGTATTTT
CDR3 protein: CASSTRLAGAPLDTQYF